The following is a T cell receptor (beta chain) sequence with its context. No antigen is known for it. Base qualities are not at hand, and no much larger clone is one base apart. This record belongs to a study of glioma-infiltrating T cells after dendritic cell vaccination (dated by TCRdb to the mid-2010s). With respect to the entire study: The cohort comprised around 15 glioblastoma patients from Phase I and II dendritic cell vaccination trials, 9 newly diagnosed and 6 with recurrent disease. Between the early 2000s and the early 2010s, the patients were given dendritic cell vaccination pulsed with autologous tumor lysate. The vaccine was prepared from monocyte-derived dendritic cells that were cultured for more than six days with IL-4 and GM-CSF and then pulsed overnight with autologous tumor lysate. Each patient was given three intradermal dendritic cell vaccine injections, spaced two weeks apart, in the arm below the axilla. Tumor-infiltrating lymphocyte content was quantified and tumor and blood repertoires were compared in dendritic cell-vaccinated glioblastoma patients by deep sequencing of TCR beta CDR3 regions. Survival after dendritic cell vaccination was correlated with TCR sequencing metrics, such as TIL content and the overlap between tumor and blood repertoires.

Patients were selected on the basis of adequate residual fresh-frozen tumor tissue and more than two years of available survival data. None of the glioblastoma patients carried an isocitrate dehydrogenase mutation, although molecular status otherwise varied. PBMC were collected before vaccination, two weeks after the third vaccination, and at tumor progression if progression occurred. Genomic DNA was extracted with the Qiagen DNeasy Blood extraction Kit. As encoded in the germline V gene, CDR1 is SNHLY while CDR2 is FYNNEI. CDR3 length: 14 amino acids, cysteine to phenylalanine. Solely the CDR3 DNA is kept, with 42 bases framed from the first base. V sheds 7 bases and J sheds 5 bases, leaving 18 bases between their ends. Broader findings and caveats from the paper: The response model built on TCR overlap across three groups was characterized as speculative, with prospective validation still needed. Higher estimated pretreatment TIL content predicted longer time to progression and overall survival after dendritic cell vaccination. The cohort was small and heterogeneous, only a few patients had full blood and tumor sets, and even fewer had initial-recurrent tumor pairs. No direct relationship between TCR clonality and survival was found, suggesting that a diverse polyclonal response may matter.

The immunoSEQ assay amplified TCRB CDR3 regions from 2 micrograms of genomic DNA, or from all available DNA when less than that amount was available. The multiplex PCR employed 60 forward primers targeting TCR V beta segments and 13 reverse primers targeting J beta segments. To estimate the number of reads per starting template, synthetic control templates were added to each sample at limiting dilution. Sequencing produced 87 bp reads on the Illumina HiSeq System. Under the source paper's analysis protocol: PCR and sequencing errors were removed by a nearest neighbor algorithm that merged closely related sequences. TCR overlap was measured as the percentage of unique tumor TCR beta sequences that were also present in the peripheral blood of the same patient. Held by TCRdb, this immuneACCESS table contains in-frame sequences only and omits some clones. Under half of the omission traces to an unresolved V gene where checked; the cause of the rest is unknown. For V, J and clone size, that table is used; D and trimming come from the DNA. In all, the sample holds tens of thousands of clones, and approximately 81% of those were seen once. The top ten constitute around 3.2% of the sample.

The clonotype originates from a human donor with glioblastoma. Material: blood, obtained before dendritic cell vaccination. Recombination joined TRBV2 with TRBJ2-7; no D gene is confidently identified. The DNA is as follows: TGTGCCAGCACCTGGCTGTCCAGTTCCAACGAGCAGTACTTC. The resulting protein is CASTWLSSSNEQYF.